A single sample is the source of the 26 T cell receptor beta chains below, sequenced in a study of T cell repertoires in cytomegalovirus infection. TCRdb re-analysed the reads in MiXCR, keeping a single row per CDR3 protein. The sample records about 310,000 distinct CDR3 sequences, approximately 25% being singletons. Which antigens these TCRs recognize remains unknown. The sequences come from cultured PBMCs, collected from culture after CMV antigen stimulation. Receptors originate from a human donor in good health (CMV status not recorded). Some clones in this sample may be carry-over from other donors' samples.

V and J are TRBV10-1 and TRBJ2-1, with D maybe TRBD2 (6 bases). The CDR3 spans 16 residues. Trimming removed 3 bases at V and 0 bases at J, with 12 bases between. CDR1 is WNHNN and CDR2 is SYGVQD in the germline V gene (reference sequence). The CDR3: CASSDGGISSYNEQFF. CDR3 coding DNA: TGCGCCAGCAGTGACGGCGGGATTAGCTCCTACAATGAGCAGTTCTTC.

The rearrangement links TRBV7-8 to TRBJ2-5; a possible D gene is TRBD1 (5 bases). This CDR3 is built from 15 residues. V lost 3 bases, J lost 5 bases, and 16 bases lay in between. Germline CDR1 and CDR2: SGHVS and FQNEAQ. The chain's CDR3 is CASSLGTTASETQYF. In DNA form, the CDR3 reads TGTGCCAGCAGCTTGGGAACGACAGCGTCGGAGACCCAGTACTTC.

In its sample, this clonotype was seen many times. The chain recombines TRBV7-2 with TRBJ2-4; no definite D call. The length of the CDR3 is 15 residues. Germline CDR1 SGHTA, CDR2 FQGNSA. V was trimmed by 5 bases and J by 0 bases, leaving 11 bases between them. In DNA, the CDR3 is TGTGCCAGCAGCCCTACAATCCTAGCCAAAAACATTCAGTACTTC. Protein sequence: CASSPTILAKNIQYF.

This clonotype was observed a handful of times. This sequence joins TRBV5-4 and TRBJ2-1, with 9 bases identical to TRBD2. CDR1 SGHNT and CDR2 YYREEE come from the germline V gene (reference sequence). This CDR3 has 14 residues. V dropped 4 bases and J dropped 7; count of bases not matched to a gene: 6. In DNA form, the CDR3 reads TGTGCCAGCAGCGGCGGACTAGCGAGGAATGAGCAGTTCTTC. Translated, it gives CASSGGLARNEQFF. Complete variable domain (other parts from reference TRBV5-4 and TRBJ2-1): ETGVTQSPTHLIKTRGQQVTLRCSSQSGHNTVSWYQQALGQGPQFIFQYYREEENGRGNFPPRFSGLQFPNYSSELNVNALELDDSALYLCASSGGLARNEQFFGPGTRLTVL.

The chain has TRBV7-8 and TRBJ2-3; the D gene is possibly TRBD1 (6 bases). The CDR3 runs to 16 residues. The germline V and J ends were trimmed by 5 bases and 0 bases, with 15 bases remaining between them. Per the germline V gene, CDR1 is SGHVS and CDR2 is FQNEAQ. The CDR3 loop reads CASSPSTGKSTDTQYF. The CDR3 region has the DNA TGTGCCAGCAGCCCCTCGACAGGAAAAAGCACAGATACGCAGTATTTT.

The V call is TRBV7-3, the J call TRBJ2-3, with D tentatively TRBD1 (5 bases). The V end lost 2 bases, the J end lost 2 bases, and 11 bases lay between the germline ends. Per germline, CDR1 SGHTA and CDR2 FQGTGA. The CDR3 length is 15 residues. CDR3 sequence: CASSLEQGSTDTQYF. The CDR3 nucleotides are TGTGCCAGCAGCTTAGAGCAGGGATCCACAGATACGCAGTATTTT.

The rearrangement links TRBV6-5 to TRBJ2-1, with D tentatively TRBD1 (6 bases). The CDR3 consists of 14 residues. Germline V lookup: CDR1 MNHEY, CDR2 SVGAGI. V was trimmed by 7 bases and J by 13 bases, leaving 23 bases between them. CDR3 sequence: CASTRDSARGSQFF. The CDR3 nucleotides are TGTGCCAGCACCAGAGACAGCGCAAGGGGGAGTCAGTTCTTC.

This clonotype came up a few times. The J gene is TRBJ2-2, the V gene TRBV4-2; 10 positions agree with TRBD1. The V segment lost 5 bases and the J segment 7 bases; nucleotides outside the gene matches: 4. CDR1 and CDR2 from the germline V gene are LGHNA and YNFKEQ. The CDR3 covers 14 residues. Here the CDR3 reads CASSSTGGIGELFF. CDR3 bases: TGTGCCAGCAGCTCGACAGGGGGCATCGGGGAGCTGTTTTTT.

The chain combines TRBV2 with TRBJ1-6; maybe TRBD1 (6 bases). Germline lookup yields CDR1 SNHLY and CDR2 FYNNEI. V gave up 7 bases and J gave up 14 bases, with 24 bases separating them. This CDR3 region has 15 residues. The CDR3 DNA is TGTGCCAGCACACCAAGGGCAAGGGGGGTTAGGTCCCTCCACTTT. It specifies CASTPRARGVRSLHF.

This clonotype was recorded many times. The rearrangement joins TRBV7-6 to TRBJ1-2; 10 bases line up with TRBD1. Germline CDR1 reads SGHVS; CDR2 reads FNYEAQ. This CDR3 region has 14 residues. The trim removed 5 bases at V and 7 bases at J, leaving 7 bases unmatched. CDR3 in amino acids: CASSHGTGAIGYTF. As DNA, the CDR3 is TGTGCCAGCAGCCACGGGACAGGGGCGATTGGCTACACCTTC.

This clonotype was seen many times. The J gene is TRBJ1-3, the V gene TRBV12-3 or TRBV12-4, with D tentatively TRBD1 (5 bases). This CDR3 contains 14 residues. The V gene lost 6 bases and the J gene lost 2 bases, with 11 bases spanning the gap. CDR3 sequence (DNA): TGTGCCAGCAGCCAGGGAGGGACTGGAAACACCATATATTTT. This encodes CASSQGGTGNTIYF.

This clonotype has more than one count but fewer than ten. This chain connects TRBV6-2 or TRBV6-3 to TRBJ2-5; 12 nucleotides match TRBD2. Germline trimming cut 6 bases from V and 5 bases from J; bases unmatched to any gene: 13. Germline CDR1 is MNHEY and CDR2 is SVGEGT. The CDR3 is 17 residues long. The CDR3 is CASSLRTSGIGLETQYF. The CDR3 DNA is TGTGCCAGCAGCCTCCGGACTAGCGGGATAGGGTTGGAGACCCAGTACTTC.

The CDR3 protein is CSALALGSSYNEQFF. The CDR3 DNA reads as TGCAGTGCTCTGGCTCTAGGGAGCTCCTACAATGAGCAGTTCTTC. V usage is TRBV20-1 and J usage is TRBJ2-1; D is possibly TRBD2 (5 bases). With 5 bases removed from V and 0 bases from J, the gap between germline ends came to 14 bases. This CDR3 contains 15 residues. The germline V gene has CDR1 DFQATT and CDR2 SNEGSKA (reference sequence).

In its sample, this clonotype was seen a few times. This chain links TRBV24-1 with TRBJ1-5; D unclear. Germline V gene data show CDR1 as KGHDR and CDR2 as SFDVKD. The CDR3 consists of 13 residues. V was trimmed by 1 base and J by 7 bases, leaving 7 bases between them. The CDR3 sequence: CATSDFRGQPQHF. The CDR3 nucleotides are TGTGCCACCAGTGATTTCCGGGGACAGCCCCAGCATTTT.

This clonotype was seen repeatedly, ten times or more. The genes are TRBV4-2 and TRBJ2-1; D is possibly TRBD2 (7 bases). CDR1 is LGHNA, CDR2 YNFKEQ, per germline. The V and J ends lost 0 bases and 7 bases respectively, with 22 bases between them. The CDR3 is made up of 18 amino acids. CDR3 sequence (DNA): TGTGCCAGCAGCCAAGATCCCCCGGGCGGGGAGGGGGGAAATGAGCAGTTCTTC. Protein: CASSQDPPGGEGGNEQFF.

The V call is TRBV12-3 or TRBV12-4, the J call TRBJ2-2; D unclear. The CDR3 covers 13 residues. With 5 bases removed from V and 6 bases from J, the gap between germline ends came to 10 bases. CDR3 sequence (DNA): TGTGCCAGCAGTAAGACGACGCCCGGGGAGCTGTTTTTT. Translated: CASSKTTPGELFF.

This clonotype was seen only a few times. The gene calls are TRBV11-1 and TRBJ2-3; a weak D match, TRBD2 (5 bases). Between the trimmed V and J ends, which lost 1 base and 6 bases, there was a span of 8 bases. The CDR3 totals 13 residues. Germline loops: CDR1 SGHAT, CDR2 FQDESV (reference sequence). CDR3 nucleotides: TGTGCCAGCAGCTTAGTGAGGGAGGATACGCAGTATTTT. Residues: CASSLVREDTQYF.

There are many counts of this clonotype. The V gene is TRBV7-2, the J gene TRBJ2-7, with TRBD1 matching 8 bases. Germline V CDR1 and CDR2: SGHTA, FQGNSA. The CDR3 contains 15 residues. With V trimmed by 0 bases and J by 3 bases, 4 bases remained unmatched. The CDR3 region has the DNA TGTGCCAGCAGCTTAGCGGGGGACAGGCGCTACGAGCAGTACTTC. As protein: CASSLAGDRRYEQYF. Looking up the rest from reference TRBV7-2 and TRBJ2-7 gives the full variable domain: GAGVSQSPSNKVTEKGKDVELRCDPISGHTALYWYRQSLGQGLEFLIYFQGNSAPDKSGLPSDRFSAERTGGSVSTLTIQRTQQEDSAVYLCASSLAGDRRYEQYFGPGTRLTVT.

This clonotype was seen only a few times. V is TRBV11-2 and J is TRBJ2-1; possible D gene TRBD2, 6 bases. Per the germline V gene, CDR1 is SGHAT and CDR2 is FQNNGV. The CDR3 loop spans 15 amino acids. Trimming left V 5 bases short and J 9 bases short, with 20 bases between. CDR3 sequence: CASSHRDSSSSEQFF. In DNA form, the CDR3 reads TGTGCCAGCAGCCACCGGGACTCCTCTTCCAGTGAGCAGTTCTTC.

V is TRBV6-1 and J is TRBJ2-3; 11 positions agree with TRBD1. This CDR3 contains 15 residues. The J segment lost 4 bases and the V segment lost 7 bases, leaving 7 bases of the junction unmatched. The germline V gene has CDR1 MNHNS and CDR2 SASEGT. The CDR3, as DNA: TGTGCCAGCAAGCCGGGACAGGGGGTCGCAGATACGCAGTATTTT. Encoded protein: CASKPGQGVADTQYF.

The J gene is TRBJ1-6, the V gene TRBV4-1; D uncertain. CDR3 size: 19 residues. Looked up from germline, CDR1 is MGHRA and CDR2 is YSYEKL. The ends were cut back, 6 bases at V and 2 bases at J, with 23 bases in the middle. CDR3 loop: CASSLKPRQTGTYNSPLHF. The CDR3, as DNA: TGCGCCAGCAGTCTAAAGCCACGTCAAACCGGGACCTATAATTCACCCCTCCACTTT.

The chain is built from TRBV19 and TRBJ2-1, with 11 bases identical to TRBD2. Germline-derived CDR1 and CDR2 are LNHDA and SQIVND (reference sequence). The CDR3 is made up of 16 amino acids. V dropped 10 bases and J dropped 1; count of bases not matched to a gene: 9. In DNA, the CDR3 is TGTGCCACCGGCATAGCGGGAGGGGGTTCCTACAATGAGCAGTTCTTC. Translation gives CATGIAGGGSYNEQFF.

The chain uses TRBV5-6 and TRBJ2-7; no definite D call. CDR3 length: 15 residues. CDR1 SGHDT and CDR2 YYEEEE come from the germline V gene. Deletions cut 3 bases from V and 2 bases from J, with 15 bases between. The CDR3 loop reads CASSSRPRRAYEQYV. The CDR3 DNA follows: TGTGCCAGCAGCTCCCGACCTAGACGAGCCTACGAGCAGTACGTC.

A few counts support this clonotype. The rearrangement links TRBV6-6 to TRBJ1-5, with D tentatively TRBD1 (5 bases). The CDR3 loop spans 13 amino acids. Trimming stripped 6 bases from V and 8 bases from J, with 14 bases between. Germline V lookup: CDR1 MNHNY, CDR2 SVGAGI (reference sequence). The CDR3: CASRAFGGEPQHF. For the CDR3, the DNA is TGTGCCAGCAGGGCATTCGGAGGGGAGCCCCAGCATTTT.

This clonotype was seen a few times. V gene TRBV20-1 combines with J gene TRBJ1-1; D ambiguous. V gave up 6 bases and J gave up 4 bases, with 24 bases separating them. The CDR3 consists of 16 residues. Per germline, CDR1 DFQATT and CDR2 SNEGSKA (reference sequence). The CDR3 DNA reads TGCAGTGCCACCCTCGGCGGGAAAGTGATAGGCACTGAAGCTTTCTTT. Residues: CSATLGGKVIGTEAFF.

V usage is TRBV11-2 and J usage is TRBJ2-3; TRBD2 matches 10 bases. The germline gives CDR1 SGHAT, CDR2 FQNNGV. V gave up 4 bases and J gave up 2 bases; unmatched junction bases: 6. The length of the CDR3 is 16 residues. The CDR3 sequence is CASSWGLAMSTDTQYF. CDR3 sequence (DNA): TGTGCCAGCAGCTGGGGACTAGCGATGTCCACAGATACGCAGTATTTT.